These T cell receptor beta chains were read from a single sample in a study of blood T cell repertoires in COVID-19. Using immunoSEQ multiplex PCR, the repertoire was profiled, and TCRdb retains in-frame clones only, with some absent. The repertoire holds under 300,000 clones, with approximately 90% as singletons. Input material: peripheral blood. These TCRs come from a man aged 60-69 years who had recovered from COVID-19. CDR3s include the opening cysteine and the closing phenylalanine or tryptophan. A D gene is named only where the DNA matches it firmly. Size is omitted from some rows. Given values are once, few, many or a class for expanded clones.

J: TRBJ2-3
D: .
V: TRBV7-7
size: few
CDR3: CASSPGGPGMAQYF
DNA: TGTGCCAGCAGCCCAGGGGGGCCGGGGATGGCGCAGTATTTT

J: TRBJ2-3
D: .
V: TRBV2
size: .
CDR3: CASSEVRGDTQYF
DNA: TGTGCCAGCAGTGAAGTCAGGGGTGATACGCAGTATTTT

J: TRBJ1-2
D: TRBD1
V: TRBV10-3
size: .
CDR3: CAIGQGEGGGYTF
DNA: TGTGCCATCGGACAGGGGGAGGGCGGTGGCTACACCTTC

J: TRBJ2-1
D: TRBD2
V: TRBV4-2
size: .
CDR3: CASSLPSGDYNEQFF
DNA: TGTGCCAGCAGCCTCCCTAGCGGCGATTACAATGAGCAGTTCTTC

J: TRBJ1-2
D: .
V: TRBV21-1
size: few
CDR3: CASSNDDRGDGYTF
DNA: TGTGCCAGCAGCAATGATGACAGGGGCGATGGCTACACCTTC

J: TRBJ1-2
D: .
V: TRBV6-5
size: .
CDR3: CASSPGAAGYTF
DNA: TGTGCCAGCAGCCCCGGTGCCGCTGGCTACACCTTC

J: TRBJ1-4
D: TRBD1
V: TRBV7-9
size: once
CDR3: CASSLDTGGVGEKLFF
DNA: TGTGCCAGCAGCTTAGATACAGGGGGCGTGGGTGAAAAACTGTTTTTT

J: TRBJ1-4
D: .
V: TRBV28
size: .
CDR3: CASSSTGGNEKLFF
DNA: TGTGCCAGCAGTTCGACGGGGGGGAATGAAAAACTGTTTTTT

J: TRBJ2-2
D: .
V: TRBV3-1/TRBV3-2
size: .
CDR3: CASSRHTGAGELFF
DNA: TGTGCCAGCAGCCGGCATACGGGTGCCGGGGAGCTGTTTTTT

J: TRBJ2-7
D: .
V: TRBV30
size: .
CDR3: CAWSVQGRSYEQYF
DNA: TGTGCCTGGAGTGTACAGGGGAGGTCCTACGAGCAGTACTTC

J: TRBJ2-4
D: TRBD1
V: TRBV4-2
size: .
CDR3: CASSSRDRANIQYF
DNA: TGTGCCAGCAGCTCCCGGGACAGGGCAAACATTCAGTACTTC

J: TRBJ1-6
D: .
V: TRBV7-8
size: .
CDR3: CASSLRGPSSYNSPLHF
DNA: TGTGCCAGCAGCTTAAGAGGCCCGAGCTCCTATAATTCACCCCTCCACTTT

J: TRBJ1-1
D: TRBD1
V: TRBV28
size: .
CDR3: CASSLIDRGVEAFF
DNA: TGTGCCAGCAGTTTGATCGACAGGGGGGTTGAAGCTTTCTTT

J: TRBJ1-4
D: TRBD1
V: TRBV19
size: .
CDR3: CASSVDREKAKLFF
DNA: TGTGCCAGTAGTGTCGACAGGGAGAAGGCAAAACTGTTTTTT

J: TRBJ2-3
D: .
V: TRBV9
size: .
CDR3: CASSVMSGVAFGTQYF
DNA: TGTGCCAGCAGCGTAATGTCGGGGGTTGCATTTGGTACGCAGTATTTT

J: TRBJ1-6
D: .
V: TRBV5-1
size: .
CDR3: CASSSSQGSNSPLHF
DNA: TGCGCCAGCAGCTCTAGTCAGGGTAGTAATTCACCCCTCCACTTT

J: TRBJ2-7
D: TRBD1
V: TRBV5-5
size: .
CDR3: CASSFRSGQTYYEQYF
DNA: TGTGCCAGCAGCTTCCGCTCGGGACAGACCTACTACGAGCAGTACTTC

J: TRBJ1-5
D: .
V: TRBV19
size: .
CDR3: CASSMRGRNNNQPQHF
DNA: TGTGCCAGTAGTATGAGAGGGAGAAATAACAATCAGCCCCAGCATTTT

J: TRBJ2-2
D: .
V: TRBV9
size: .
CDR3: CASSVGGGELFF
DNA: TGTGCCAGCAGCGTAGGAGGCGGGGAGCTGTTTTTT

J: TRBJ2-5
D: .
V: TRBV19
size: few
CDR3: CASSVIQEETQYF
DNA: TGTGCCAGTAGTGTCATACAAGAAGAGACCCAGTACTTC

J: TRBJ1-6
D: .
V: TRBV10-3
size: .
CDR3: CAISPGVGSPLHF
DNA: TGTGCCATCAGTCCAGGGGTAGGTTCACCCCTCCACTTT

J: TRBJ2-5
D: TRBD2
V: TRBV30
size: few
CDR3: CAASVAGGKGETQYF
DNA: TGTGCCGCCTCAGTAGCGGGGGGGAAGGGAGAGACCCAGTACTTC